This T cell receptor beta chain was observed in a study of shared clonotypes between healthy human individuals. Regarding this clone: The identical CDR3 is also encoded by other nucleotide sequences in the sample.

The assay was immunoSEQ multiplex PCR, and TCRdb's table has in-frame clones only and misses some. The sample includes 2 million to 2.5 million clones, 85% to 95% of them seen just once. V dropped 4 bases and J dropped 2; count of bases not matched to a gene: 5. The germline gives CDR1 MDHEN, CDR2 SYDVKM. The CDR3 is 15 residues long. The rearrangement joins TRBV28 to TRBJ2-7; 10 bases fit TRBD2. The receptor's source is a man younger than 35 in good health. Some clones in this sample may be carry-over from other donors' samples. Sequencing input: naive CD4+ T cells from PBMCs. The subset: CD45RA+ positively selected. The CDR3 nucleotides are TGTGCCAGCAGTTCTCCGGGACTAGCGACCTACGAGCAGTACTTC. Encoded protein: CASSSPGLATYEQYF.